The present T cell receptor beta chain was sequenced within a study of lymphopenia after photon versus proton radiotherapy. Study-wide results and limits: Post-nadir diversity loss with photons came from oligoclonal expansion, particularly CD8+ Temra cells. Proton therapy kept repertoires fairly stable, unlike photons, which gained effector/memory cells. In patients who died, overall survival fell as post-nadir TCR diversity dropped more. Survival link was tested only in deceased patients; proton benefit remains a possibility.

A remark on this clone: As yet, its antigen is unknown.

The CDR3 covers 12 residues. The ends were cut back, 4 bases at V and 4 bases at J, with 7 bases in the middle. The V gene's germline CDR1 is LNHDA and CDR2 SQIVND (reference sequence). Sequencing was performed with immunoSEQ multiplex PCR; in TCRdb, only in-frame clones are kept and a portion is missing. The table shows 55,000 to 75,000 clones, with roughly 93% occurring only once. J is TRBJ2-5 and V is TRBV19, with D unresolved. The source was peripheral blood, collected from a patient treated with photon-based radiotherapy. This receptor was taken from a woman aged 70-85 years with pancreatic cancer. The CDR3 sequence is CASSNPTETQYF. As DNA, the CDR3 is TGTGCCAGTAGTAACCCCACAGAGACCCAGTACTTC.